The source of this T cell receptor (beta chain) is a study of shared clonotypes between healthy human individuals. Study-wide points: Tissue TCR repertoires likely differ from these blood-only repertoires. Sequencing depth was expected to affect clonotype sharing among donors.

Trimming removed 3 bases from V and 4 bases from J; junction bases left unmatched: 4. From germline, CDR1 is SGDLS and CDR2 YYNGEE. The CDR3 runs 15 residues. Regarding this clone: The antigen remains undetermined.

There were only Caucasian adults among the donors, and all lived in Nashville, Tennessee. Deep-level assay runs were performed. Method: immunoSEQ multiplex PCR; TCRdb's copy keeps in-frame clones and lacks some. The table lists approximately 500,000 clones, about four fifths of them singletons. Sequencing was performed on PBMCs. The rearrangement uses TRBV9 and TRBJ2-1; the match to TRBD2 covers 10 bases. The TCR originated in a woman aged 40 to 50 in good health. Some clones in this sample may be carry-over from other donors' samples. The CDR3 sequence is CASSATSGEYNEQFF. DNA of the CDR3: TGTGCCAGCAGCGCAACTAGCGGGGAGTACAATGAGCAGTTCTTC.